A selection of T cell receptor beta chains follows, all from one sample in a study of T cells in Graves' hyperthyroidism and ophthalmopathy. TCRdb passed the multiplex PCR reads through MiXCR, listing each CDR3 protein once. The table records roughly 650,000 distinct CDR3 sequences, about a sixth of them present only once. Sequenced input: blood. The receptors come from a woman aged 40 to 55 with Graves' ophthalmopathy. Each CDR3 is given with its conserved first and last residue. The D gene is left open where the match is weak. Clone size, where shown, is once, few, many, or a class for clones that have expanded.

cdr3_nt cdr3_aa clone_size j_call v_call d_call
TGTGCCAGCAGCGCCGAGGGACTAGCGGGAGGAACCCAGCAGTTCTTC CASSAEGLAGGTQQFF - TRBJ2-1 TRBV9 TRBD2
TGTGCCAGAAAGCGAGCGAACACCGGGGAGCTGTTTTTT CARKRANTGELFF many TRBJ2-2 TRBV30 -
TGTGCCAGCAGCCCAAAGAGCGGCTACGAGCAGTACTTC CASSPKSGYEQYF many TRBJ2-7 TRBV7-2 -
TGTGCCAGCAGCGATACCGGGACAGGGAGAGACATTCAGTACTTC CASSDTGTGRDIQYF few TRBJ2-4 TRBV7-9 TRBD1
TGTGCCACCAGTGATTTCTTCGCAGGGTCCTCGAACACCGGGGAGCTGTTTTTT CATSDFFAGSSNTGELFF few TRBJ2-2 TRBV24-1 -
TGTGCCAGCAGACCCCGGGGGGGGGGCGAGCAGTACTTC CASRPRGGGEQYF few TRBJ2-7 TRBV28 TRBD2
TGTGCCAACAGGTCAGGGGGACTAGCGATATACGAGCAGTACTTC CANRSGGLAIYEQYF few TRBJ2-7 TRBV6-1 TRBD2
TGTGCCAGCAGGGGACAGTATGGGTACAATGAGCAGTTCTTC CASRGQYGYNEQFF few TRBJ2-1 TRBV7-9 TRBD1
TGTGCCAGCAGCCGGACTTCCCCGGAGGGGTTTGGCTACACCTTC CASSRTSPEGFGYTF - TRBJ1-2 TRBV6-1 -
TGTGCCTGGAGTGTAGGCTCCACCGGGAAACTTACTGAAGCTTTCTTT CAWSVGSTGKLTEAFF many TRBJ1-1 TRBV30 -
TGTGCCAGCAGTCAGGGACAGTACCAAGAGACCCAGTACTTC CASSQGQYQETQYF few TRBJ2-5 TRBV2 TRBD1
TGTGCCAGCAGTTTACCAAACAGGGTTCGAAGCAATCAGCCCCAGCATTTT CASSLPNRVRSNQPQHF once TRBJ1-5 TRBV28 -
TGTGCCAGCAGCTTAACCCCCCCCACACAGCGGGGGGTTGGCCAGACCCAGTACTTC CASSLTPPTQRGVGQTQYF many TRBJ2-5 TRBV7-6 TRBD2
TGCGCCAGCAGCTTGGGGGCGACTAGCGGGAACACAGATACGCAGTATTTT CASSLGATSGNTDTQYF few TRBJ2-3 TRBV5-1 TRBD2
TGTGCCAGCAGCCAAGATGGTCTGGGAATATATGGCTACACCTTC CASSQDGLGIYGYTF few TRBJ1-2 TRBV3-1 -
TGTGCCAGCTCGCGCCTACGAGACGAAAAACTGTTTTTT CASSRLRDEKLFF many TRBJ1-4 TRBV18 -
TGTGCCATCTCACCCCCAGGGGGCCGCCCATATCAGCCCCAGCATTTT CAISPPGGRPYQPQHF many TRBJ1-5 TRBV3-1 TRBD1
TGTGCCAGCAGCTCCCCCCGTAGCGGGAGCGGTGGCTCCTACAATGAGCAGTTCTTC CASSSPRSGSGGSYNEQFF few TRBJ2-1 TRBV11-2 TRBD2
TGTGCCAGCAGTTACGGACTAGCGGTTATGAACAATGAGCAGTTCTTC CASSYGLAVMNNEQFF - TRBJ2-1 TRBV6-9 TRBD2
TGTGCCAGCAGCCCAGAGGGAGGGGAAAAACTGTTTTTT CASSPEGGEKLFF - TRBJ1-4 TRBV11-2 -
TGTGCCAGCAGTGTTGAGGGGGCCTCCTACGAGCAGTACTTC CASSVEGASYEQYF many TRBJ2-7 TRBV2 TRBD1
TGTGCCAGCAGCCAGACAGTAAATCAGCCCCAGCATTTT CASSQTVNQPQHF - TRBJ1-5 TRBV7-9 -
TGTGCCAGCAGGACGCGACAGGGGACTAATGAAAAACTGTTTTTT CASRTRQGTNEKLFF many TRBJ1-4 TRBV6-1 TRBD1
TGTGCCAGCAGCCAAAGGGCAGGGTATCAGCCCCAGCATTTT CASSQRAGYQPQHF many TRBJ1-5 TRBV3-1 -